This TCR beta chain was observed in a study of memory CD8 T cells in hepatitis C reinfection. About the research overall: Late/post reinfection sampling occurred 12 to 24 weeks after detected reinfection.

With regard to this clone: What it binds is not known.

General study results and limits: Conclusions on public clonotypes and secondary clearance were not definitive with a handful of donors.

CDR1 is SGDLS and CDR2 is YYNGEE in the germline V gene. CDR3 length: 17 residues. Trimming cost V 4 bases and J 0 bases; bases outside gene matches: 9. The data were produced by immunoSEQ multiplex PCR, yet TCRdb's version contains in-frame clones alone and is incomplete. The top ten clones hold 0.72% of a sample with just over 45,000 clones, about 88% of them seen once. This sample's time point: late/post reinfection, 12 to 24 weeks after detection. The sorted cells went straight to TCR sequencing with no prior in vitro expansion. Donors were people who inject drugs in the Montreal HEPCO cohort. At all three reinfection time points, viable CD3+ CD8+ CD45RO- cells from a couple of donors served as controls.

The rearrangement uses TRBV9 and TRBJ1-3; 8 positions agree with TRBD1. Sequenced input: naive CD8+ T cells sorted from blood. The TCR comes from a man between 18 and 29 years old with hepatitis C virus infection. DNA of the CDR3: TGTGCCAGCAGCCCGAGCGACAGGGGCGTCTCTGGAAACACCATATATTTT. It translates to CASSPSDRGVSGNTIYF.